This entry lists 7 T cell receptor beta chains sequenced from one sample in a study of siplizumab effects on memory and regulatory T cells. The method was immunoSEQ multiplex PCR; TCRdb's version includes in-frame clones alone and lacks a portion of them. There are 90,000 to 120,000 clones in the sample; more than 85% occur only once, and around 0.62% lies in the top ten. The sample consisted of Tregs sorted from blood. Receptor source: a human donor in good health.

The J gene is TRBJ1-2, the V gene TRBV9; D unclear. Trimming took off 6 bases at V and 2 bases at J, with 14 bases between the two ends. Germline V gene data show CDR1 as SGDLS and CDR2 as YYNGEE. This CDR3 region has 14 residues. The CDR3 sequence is CASTLGLLNYGYTF. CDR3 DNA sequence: TGTGCCAGCACCCTAGGTCTCCTAAACTATGGCTACACCTTC.

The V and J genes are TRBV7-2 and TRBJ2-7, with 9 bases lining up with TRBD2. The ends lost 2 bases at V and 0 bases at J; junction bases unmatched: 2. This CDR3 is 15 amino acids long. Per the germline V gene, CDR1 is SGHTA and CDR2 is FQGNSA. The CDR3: CASSLLAGSSYEQYF. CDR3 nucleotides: TGTGCCAGCAGCTTACTAGCGGGGTCCTCCTACGAGCAGTACTTC.

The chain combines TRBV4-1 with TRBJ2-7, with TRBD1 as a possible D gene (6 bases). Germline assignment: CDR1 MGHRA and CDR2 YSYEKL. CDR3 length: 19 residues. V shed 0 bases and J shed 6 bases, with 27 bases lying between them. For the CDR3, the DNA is TGCGCCAGCAGCCAAGATAGGCACCGAACAGGGCCCTCGTGGGGCGAGCAGTACTTC. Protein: CASSQDRHRTGPSWGEQYF.

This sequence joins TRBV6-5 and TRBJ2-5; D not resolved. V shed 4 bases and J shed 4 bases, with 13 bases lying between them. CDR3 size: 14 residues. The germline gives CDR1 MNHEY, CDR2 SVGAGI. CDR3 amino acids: CASSWLQVGETQYF. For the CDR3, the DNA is TGTGCCAGCAGTTGGTTGCAGGTGGGAGAGACCCAGTACTTC.

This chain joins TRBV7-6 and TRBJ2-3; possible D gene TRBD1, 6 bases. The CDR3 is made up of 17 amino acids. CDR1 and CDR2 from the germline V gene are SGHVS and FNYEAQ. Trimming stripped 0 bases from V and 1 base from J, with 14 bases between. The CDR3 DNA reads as TGTGCCAGCAGCTTAGCGCTAAGTACAGGGCGCACAGATACGCAGTATTTT. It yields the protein CASSLALSTGRTDTQYF. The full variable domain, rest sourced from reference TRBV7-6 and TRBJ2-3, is GAGVSQSPRYKVTKRGQDVALRCDPISGHVSLYWYRQALGQGPEFLTYFNYEAQQDKSGLPNDRFSAERPEGSISTLTIQRTEQRDSAMYRCASSLALSTGRTDTQYFGPGTRLTVL.

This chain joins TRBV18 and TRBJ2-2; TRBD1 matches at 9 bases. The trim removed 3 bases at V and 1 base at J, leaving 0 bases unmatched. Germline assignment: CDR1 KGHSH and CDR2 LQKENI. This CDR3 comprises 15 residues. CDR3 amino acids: CASSPGQGNTGELFF. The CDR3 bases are TGTGCCAGCTCACCGGGACAGGGGAACACCGGGGAGCTGTTTTTT.

The CDR3 spells CASSGEGGYQETQYF. CDR3 DNA: TGTGCCAGCAGCGGCGAGGGGGGGTACCAAGAGACCCAGTACTTC. The chain joins TRBV6-5 to TRBJ2-5, with D possibly being TRBD2 (7 bases). V was cut by 6 bases and J by 0 bases, with 14 bases left in between. CDR1 is MNHEY, CDR2 SVGAGI, per germline. The CDR3 totals 15 residues.